This entry describes one TCR beta chain. The antigen is undetermined. Primers for the PCR totalled 60 Vbeta and 13 Jbeta. In the original workflow: Among the unique TCR beta chains that a later analysis counted, about 81 million in all, roughly 11 million were shared. Sequencing used immunoSEQ multiplex PCR; TCRdb keeps in-frame clones, though not all of them. The D gene and trimming were derived from the DNA, and the V and J assignments and clone size from that table. Seen here are about 270,000 clones, 65% to 85% observed once, and the top ten hold 2% to 2.5%. This entry belongs to a study of cytomegalovirus exposure and HLA in healthy donors. Study outcomes and limitations: Reported findings show TCR beta sequences accurately forecast HLA-A and HLA-B alleles in most subjects. For TCR beta chains, V- and J-gene trimming was later linked to a missense DCLRE1C variant.

The germline V gene has CDR1 MDHEN and CDR2 SYDVKM. The CDR3 length is 15 residues. With 5 bases clipped from V and 2 bases from J, the junction kept 5 bases outside the gene matches. The clonotype originates from a female donor in good health and CMV-seronegative. The specimen was PBMCs. The chain recombines TRBV28 with TRBJ1-4; 7 positions match TRBD1. The CDR3 DNA reads TGTGCCAGCAGTCCCCCGGGACAGACTAATGAAAAACTGTTTTTT. This sequence encodes CASSPPGQTNEKLFF.